This T cell receptor (beta chain) originates from a study of shared clonotypes between healthy human individuals (dated by TCRdb to about 2020). About the investigation overall: A couple of women and a few men aged 18 to 49 years were included in the cohort. To estimate repertoire size and how much clonotypes are shared between individuals, the study performed deep sequencing of blood TCR repertoires from five healthy adults. To increase sequencing depth and limit assay-specific biases, TCR repertoire library preparation and sequencing were carried out by different laboratories using diverse techniques. Leukapheresis yielded between about 0.85 and 9.5 billion PBMCs per donor. For each donor, CD4 naive and CD4 memory were each given three plates, CD8 naive was given two plates, and CD8 memory was given one plate. Overall study results and their limits: Sampling was restricted to blood, and TCR repertoires in tissues likely differ from the TCR repertoires found in blood. Naive subsets generally had larger estimated clonotype richness than memory subsets did. Higher generation probabilities were observed for clonotypes shared by all four sorted-subset donors than for non-shared clonotypes. Because the study included only a small number of donors, the genetic and exposure-history diversity represented was limited. Around 5% of naive CD4, 3.5% of naive CD8, 2% to 2.5% of memory CD4, and less than 0.45% of memory CD8 clonotypes were shared across a handful of donors. Even with the large sequencing depth, rarefaction of the sorted-subset datasets indicated that sequencing was incomplete. Pairwise subsampling led to the expectation that sequencing depth would affect the degree of clonotype sharing among donors.

Points on this clone: Its antigen is not yet known. No qualities accompany the bases; no much larger clone lies one base away.

Donors were healthy HIV-negative adults with no recently reported acute infections or vaccinations. Every donor was a Caucasian adult living in Nashville, Tennessee, USA. CD4+ T cells were enriched by magnetic negative selection; naive cells were then positively selected on CD45RA, and the negative fraction formed the memory subset. Blood was obtained by leukapheresis, after which PBMCs were separated by Ficoll-Histopaque density gradient centrifugation and cryopreserved in liquid nitrogen vapor phase. Purity and quantity of every magnetically sorted T cell population were checked by analytical flow cytometry. Genomic DNA was isolated from each sorted fraction and quantified by UV absorbance on a Nanodrop 2000c. Taken from cysteine to phenylalanine, the CDR3 has 12 residues. Of the read, only the CDR3 DNA is kept; its 36 bases are in frame from base 1. Cut back by 0 bases and 4 bases, the V and J ends lie 4 bases apart. In the germline V gene, CDR1 corresponds to SGHTS and CDR2 to YDEGEE.

Using the deep immunoSEQ assay, TCR CDR3 regions were amplified from genomic DNA by multiplex PCR. For each cell subset, the extracted genomic DNA was distributed evenly across all wells of several immunoSEQ 96-well plates, and each plate served as one replicate. Each replicate PCR for sorted subsets received roughly 0.2 ug genomic DNA, equal to about 30,000 T cell genomes. Purified libraries were quantified with a Qubit 3.0 fluorometer, sized on a Bioanalyzer 2100, and re-quantified with the KAPA Library Quantification kit. Every immunoSEQ 96-well plate was sequenced on a dedicated single-read 150-cycle Illumina NextSeq 550 flow cell. Concerning the study's data processing: Because only junctional sequences without quality scores were contained in the immunoSEQ output, filtering matching that applied to full-length reads could not be performed. To assign V/J genes and CDR3, sequences were annotated using PyIR, a Python wrapper for IgBLAST v1.9, with IMGT germline references. Reads were filtered out if the reads had weak V/J assignments (E-value above 1e-6), no CDR3, stop codons, out-of-frame junctions, or ambiguous translated residues. V3J clonotypes were defined by identical inferred V gene, J gene, and CDR3 amino acid sequence. Percentage overlap between repertoires was calculated by dividing the number of shared unique clonotypes by the size of the smaller repertoire. Three approaches were used to assess repertoire richness: RTK rarefaction, the Chao1 estimator, and Recon v2.1 estimates of unobserved clonotypes. OLGA was used to compute generation probabilities for all TCRbeta clonotypes that the gDNA method yielded from four donors. In its TCRdb copy, this immuneACCESS table keeps in-frame sequences only and misses some clones. Where compared with another copy, unresolved V genes explain less than half of these, and the others have no known cause. From that table come the V and J calls and clone size; the DNA was used to work out D and trimming. This sample holds about 1 million clones; around 74% were observed only once. Together, the top ten hold less than 1.5% of the sample.

This TCR was sampled from a young man in good health. The V gene is TRBV5-8 and the J gene is TRBJ1-2, with no confident D gene call. The sample was memory CD4+ T cells sorted from blood. Reading the label with the study, this specimen's cell subset or site is: CD45RA-negative fraction. The nucleotides read TGTGCCAGCAGCTTGGTGGCCTATGGCTACACCTTC. The encoded protein is CASSLVAYGYTF.